This T cell receptor (beta chain) is from a study of blood T cell repertoires in COVID-19. This clone has only a few counts. Data came from immunoSEQ multiplex PCR; TCRdb stores just in-frame clones and leaves some out. This table holds 300,000 to 450,000 clones, less than 90% found once. The sequence derives from a woman aged 30 to 39 who had recovered from COVID-19. Sequencing was done on a sample of PBMCs or T cells enriched from blood (not recorded which).

CDR3 region: CASSAGQGTLEPQHF. The CDR3 bases are TGTGCCAGCAGTGCGGGACAGGGGACATTGGAGCCCCAGCATTTT. This sequence joins TRBV25-1 and TRBJ1-5; 10 bases line up with TRBD1. CDR3 length equals 15 residues. V lost 4 bases, J lost 8 bases, and 8 bases stayed unmatched. Germline loops: CDR1 MGHDK, CDR2 SYGVNS. The variable domain in full, completed from reference TRBV25-1 and TRBJ1-5, reads EADIYQTPRYLVIGTGKKITLECSQTMGHDKMYWYQQDPGMELHLIHYSYGVNSTEKGDLSSESTVSRIRTEHFPLTLESARPSHTSQYLCASSAGQGTLEPQHFGDGTRLSIL.